What follows are 14 T cell receptor beta chains derived from one specimen sequenced in a study of T cells in Graves' hyperthyroidism and ophthalmopathy. The CDR3 regions of TCR beta were amplified from RNA transcripts. The TCR CDR3 was amplified in a first-round RT-PCR using the HTBI primer set. A single record per CDR3 protein comes from TCRdb applying MiXCR to the multiplex PCR reads. The sample lists 530,000 or so distinct CDR3 sequences, roughly a quarter occurring once. Sequencing was performed on blood. These TCRs come from a woman in her 30s with Graves' ophthalmopathy.

This clonotype was seen many times. The rearrangement joins TRBV10-3 to TRBJ2-5; D is perhaps TRBD2 (7 bases). The CDR3 extends over 15 amino acids. Germline values: CDR1 ENHRY, CDR2 SYGVKD. Trimming removed 0 bases at V and 4 bases at J, with 12 bases between. The CDR3 nucleotides are TGTGCCATCAGTGAGTCGACGGGGGGCTCAGAGACCCAGTACTTC. As protein: CAISESTGGSETQYF.

CDR3 protein: CASGQQQSGGYTF. CDR3 DNA sequence: TGTGCCAGCGGGCAGCAACAGAGTGGGGGCTACACCTTC. The chain combines TRBV6-1 with TRBJ1-2; D gene uncertain. The CDR3 has 13 amino acids. The germline V gene has CDR1 MNHNS and CDR2 SASEGT. V gave up 8 bases and J gave up 8 bases, with 18 bases separating them.

This clonotype has only a few counts. The chain links TRBV13 to TRBJ2-7, with a possible D match to TRBD2 (5 bases). The length of the CDR3 is 13 residues. Trimming removed 0 bases from V and 5 bases from J, with 8 bases in between. Germline values: CDR1 PRHDT, CDR2 FYEKMQ (reference sequence). The CDR3 here is CASSLGWRNEQYF. The CDR3 bases are TGTGCCAGCAGCTTAGGTTGGAGGAACGAGCAGTACTTC.

This clonotype was detected ten times or more. This chain connects TRBV20-1 to TRBJ1-5; tentatively, D is TRBD1 (5 bases). This CDR3 is 16 amino acids long. Germline V gene data show CDR1 as DFQATT and CDR2 as SNEGSKA (reference sequence). Trimming cost V 0 bases and J 5 bases, with 17 bases left between them. CDR3 nucleotide sequence: TGCAGTGCTAGAGATGTGGAAGGGGCTGGATATCAGCCCCAGCATTTT. This translates into CSARDVEGAGYQPQHF.

The chain employs TRBV4-1 and TRBJ2-5, with D unresolved. Germline CDR1 MGHRA, CDR2 YSYEKL. The V and J ends lost 0 bases and 3 bases respectively, with 11 bases between them. The CDR3 contains 15 residues. The CDR3 region is CASSQEGRAEETQYF. As DNA, the CDR3 is TGCGCCAGCAGCCAAGAGGGTCGGGCAGAAGAGACCCAGTACTTC.

Ten or more counts support this clonotype. The chain uses TRBV11-1 and TRBJ1-1, with a weak D call TRBD1 (5 bases). The CDR3 is made up of 16 amino acids. Germline lookup yields CDR1 SGHAT and CDR2 FQDESV (reference sequence). V was clipped by 6 bases and J by 3 bases, with 20 bases between them. The CDR3 DNA reads as TGTGCCAGCAGGCCCCGGGCCAGTGAGGGGCACACTGAAGCTTTCTTT. It codes for CASRPRASEGHTEAFF.

As to this clonotype: One end of the junction does not line up with germline, which may come from a read error. The rearrangement links TRBV7-2 to TRBJ2-1, with 8 bases identical to TRBD2. This CDR3 has 15 residues. CDR1 SGHTA and CDR2 FQGNSA come from the germline V gene. The CDR3 sequence is CASTGGGERYNERFF. The CDR3 DNA follows: TGTGCCAGCACGGGGGGGGGCGAACGCTACAATGAGCGGTTCTTC.

This clonotype was seen ten or more times. V gene TRBV6-5 combines with J gene TRBJ1-3, with D tentatively TRBD1 (6 bases). Germline CDR1 is MNHEY and CDR2 is SVGAGI. Trimming pared 5 bases from V and 2 bases from J, leaving 13 bases between. This CDR3 region has 15 residues. CDR3 in amino acids: CASSTGYAAGNTIYF. CDR3 bases: TGTGCCAGCAGTACAGGGTATGCTGCTGGAAACACCATATATTTT.

This clonotype was seen repeatedly, ten times or more. This sequence joins TRBV19 and TRBJ1-2; D perhaps matches TRBD1 (5 bases). CDR1 is LNHDA, CDR2 SQIVND, per germline (reference sequence). The CDR3 is 11 amino acids. The germline V and J ends were trimmed by 6 bases and 8 bases, with 10 bases remaining between them. The CDR3 nucleotides are TGTGCCAGTAGAGTTCAGGGAGGCTACACCTTC. Encoded protein: CASRVQGGYTF.

In this sample, this clonotype turned up a few times. It may be a read error: a sequence one base away is much more abundant. V gene TRBV20-1 combines with J gene TRBJ1-1, with D perhaps TRBD1 (6 bases). CDR1 is DFQATT, CDR2 SNEGSKA, per germline (reference sequence). CDR3 size: 17 residues. The CDR3, as DNA: TGCAGTGCTAGCCCCTCGTGGTGGGGGCAGTCTTCCACTGAAGCTTGCTTT. Its translation: CSASPSWWGQSSTEACF.

The chain combines TRBV6-2 or TRBV6-3 with TRBJ1-1; tentative D call: TRBD1 (6 bases). This CDR3 region has 11 residues. Looked up from germline, CDR1 is MNHEY and CDR2 is SVGEGT. V lost 8 bases and J 7 bases, leaving 11 bases between the germline ends. DNA of the CDR3: TGTGCCAGCGGCAGGGGTCATGAAGCTTTCTTT. Translated: CASGRGHEAFF.

In this sample, this clonotype turned up a few times. This sequence joins TRBV30 and TRBJ2-6, with 9 bases that match TRBD1. The CDR3 contains 14 residues. CDR1 is GTSNPN, CDR2 SVGIG, per germline (reference sequence). The J segment lost 6 bases and the V segment lost 2 bases, leaving 2 bases of the junction unmatched. The CDR3 coding sequence is TGTGCCTGGAGTCAACAGGGGGCGGCCAACGTCCTGACTTTC. This encodes CAWSQQGAANVLTF.

Many counts were recorded for this clonotype. The V gene is TRBV20-1, the J gene TRBJ2-5; tentatively, D is TRBD2 (6 bases). V was pared by 5 bases and J by 0 bases, with 19 bases between. Germline V gene data show CDR1 as DFQATT and CDR2 as SNEGSKA (reference sequence). The CDR3 totals 16 residues. The CDR3 coding sequence is TGCAGTGCTCCCGTTCTAGCGCGCTCGCACCAAGAGACCCAGTACTTC. It codes for CSAPVLARSHQETQYF.

This clonotype came up a few times. The CDR3 DNA is TGCAGTGCTAGCCTCGGAGGGGTCAACGAGCAGTACTTC. This codes for CSASLGGVNEQYF. The chain carries TRBV20-1 and TRBJ2-7, with D perhaps TRBD2 (6 bases). CDR3 length: 13 residues. CDR1 is DFQATT, CDR2 SNEGSKA, per germline (reference sequence). Trimming took off 3 bases at V and 5 bases at J, with 14 bases between the two ends.